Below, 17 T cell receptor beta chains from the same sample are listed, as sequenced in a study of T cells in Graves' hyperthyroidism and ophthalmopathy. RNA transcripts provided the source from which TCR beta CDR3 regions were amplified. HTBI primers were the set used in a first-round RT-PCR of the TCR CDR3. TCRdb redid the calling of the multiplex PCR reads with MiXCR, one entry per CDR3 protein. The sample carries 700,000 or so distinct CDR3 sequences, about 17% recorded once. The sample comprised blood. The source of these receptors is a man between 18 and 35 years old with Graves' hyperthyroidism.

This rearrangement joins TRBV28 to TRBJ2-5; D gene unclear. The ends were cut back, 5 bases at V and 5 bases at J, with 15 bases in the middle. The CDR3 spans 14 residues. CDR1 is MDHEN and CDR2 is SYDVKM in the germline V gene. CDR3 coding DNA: TGTGCCAGCAGTGCTGGACCGAACGGGGAGACCCAGTACTTC. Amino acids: CASSAGPNGETQYF. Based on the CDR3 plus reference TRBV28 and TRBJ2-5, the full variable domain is DVKVTQSSRYLVKRTGEKVFLECVQDMDHENMFWYRQDPGLGLRLIYFSYDVKMKEKGDIPEGYSVSREKKERFSLILESASTNQTSMYLCASSAGPNGETQYFGPGTRLLVL.

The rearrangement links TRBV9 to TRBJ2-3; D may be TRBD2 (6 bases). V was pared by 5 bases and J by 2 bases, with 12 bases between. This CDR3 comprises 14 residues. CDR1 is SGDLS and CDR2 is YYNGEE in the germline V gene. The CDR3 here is CASSPGDLTDTQYF. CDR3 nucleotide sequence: TGTGCCAGCAGTCCGGGGGATCTCACAGATACGCAGTATTTT. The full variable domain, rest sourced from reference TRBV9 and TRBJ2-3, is DSGVTQTPKHLITATGQRVTLRCSPRSGDLSVYWYQQSLDQGLQFLIQYYNGEERAKGNILERFSAQQFPDLHSELNLSSLELGDSALYFCASSPGDLTDTQYFGPGTRLTVL.

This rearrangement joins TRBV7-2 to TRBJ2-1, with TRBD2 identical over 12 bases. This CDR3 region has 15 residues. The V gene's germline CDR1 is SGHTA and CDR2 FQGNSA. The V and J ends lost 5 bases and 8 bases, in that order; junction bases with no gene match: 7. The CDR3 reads CASSQGLAGRYEQFF. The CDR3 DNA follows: TGTGCCAGCAGCCAAGGACTAGCGGGAAGGTATGAGCAGTTCTTC.

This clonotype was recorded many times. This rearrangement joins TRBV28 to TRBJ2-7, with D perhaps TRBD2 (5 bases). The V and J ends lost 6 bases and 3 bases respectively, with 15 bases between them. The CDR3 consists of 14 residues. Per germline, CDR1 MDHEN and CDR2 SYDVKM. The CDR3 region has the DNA TGTGCCAGCAGCCCCCCCTTAGCGAGCTACGAGCAGTACTTC. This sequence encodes CASSPPLASYEQYF.

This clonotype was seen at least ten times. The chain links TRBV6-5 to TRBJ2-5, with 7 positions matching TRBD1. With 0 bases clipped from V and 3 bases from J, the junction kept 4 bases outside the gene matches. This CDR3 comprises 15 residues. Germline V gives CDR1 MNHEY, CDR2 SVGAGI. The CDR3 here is CASSYSPGQKETQYF. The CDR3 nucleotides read TGTGCCAGCAGTTACTCCCCGGGACAGAAAGAGACCCAGTACTTC.

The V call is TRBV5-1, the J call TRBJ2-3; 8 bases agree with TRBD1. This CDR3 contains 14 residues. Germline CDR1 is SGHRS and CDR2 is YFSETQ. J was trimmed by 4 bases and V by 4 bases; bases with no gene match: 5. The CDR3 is CASSNGQGADTQYF. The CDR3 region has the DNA TGCGCCAGCAGCAATGGACAGGGAGCAGATACGCAGTATTTT.

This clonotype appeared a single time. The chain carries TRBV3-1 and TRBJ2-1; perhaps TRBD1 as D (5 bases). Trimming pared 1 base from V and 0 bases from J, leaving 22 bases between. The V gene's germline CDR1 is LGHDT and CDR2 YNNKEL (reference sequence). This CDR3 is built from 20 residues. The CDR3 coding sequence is TGTGCCAGCAGCCAAGCAATAGGGCACGGCAGGACAAGCTCCTACAATGAGCAGTTCTTC. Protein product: CASSQAIGHGRTSSYNEQFF.

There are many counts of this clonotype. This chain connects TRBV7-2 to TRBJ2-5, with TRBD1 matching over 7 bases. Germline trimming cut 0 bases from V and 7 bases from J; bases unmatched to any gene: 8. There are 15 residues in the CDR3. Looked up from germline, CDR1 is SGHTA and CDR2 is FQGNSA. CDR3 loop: CASSLARDRFGTQYF. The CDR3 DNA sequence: TGTGCCAGCAGCTTAGCAAGGGACAGATTTGGGACCCAGTACTTC.

This chain's CDR3 is CSGEGNTGELFF. The DNA for the CDR3 is TGCAGTGGGGAGGGGAACACCGGGGAGCTGTTTTTT. The gene calls are TRBV20-1 and TRBJ2-2, with 7 bases identical to TRBD2. Germline values: CDR1 DFQATT, CDR2 SNEGSKA (reference sequence). V shed 7 bases, J shed 1 base, and the junction held 0 bases outside the gene matches. The CDR3 has 12 amino acids.

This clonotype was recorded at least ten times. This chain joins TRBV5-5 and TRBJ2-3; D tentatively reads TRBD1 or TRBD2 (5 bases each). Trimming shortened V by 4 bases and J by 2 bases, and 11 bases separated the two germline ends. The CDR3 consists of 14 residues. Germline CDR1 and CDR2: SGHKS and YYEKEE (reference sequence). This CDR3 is CASSVGAVTDTQYF. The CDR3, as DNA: TGTGCCAGCAGCGTCGGGGCTGTCACAGATACGCAGTATTTT.

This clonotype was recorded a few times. The CDR3 DNA reads TGTGCCAGCAGCCAAGAGGTCAGGGAGGGTGGCTACACCTTC. Its translation: CASSQEVREGGYTF. The genes are TRBV4-2 and TRBJ1-2, with D possibly being TRBD1 (5 bases). Trimming stripped 0 bases from V and 7 bases from J, with 12 bases between. The CDR3 sequence is 14 residues long. Germline-derived CDR1 and CDR2 are LGHNA and YNFKEQ.

The CDR3 loop reads CATSLGGTETQYF. The CDR3 bases are TGTGCCACTAGCCTCGGCGGGACAGAGACCCAGTACTTC. The chain has TRBV19 and TRBJ2-5; TRBD2 might be the D (6 bases). Germline V gene lookup returns CDR1 LNHDA and CDR2 SQIVND (reference sequence). The CDR3 totals 13 residues. Trimming removed 10 bases from V and 4 bases from J, with 16 bases in between.

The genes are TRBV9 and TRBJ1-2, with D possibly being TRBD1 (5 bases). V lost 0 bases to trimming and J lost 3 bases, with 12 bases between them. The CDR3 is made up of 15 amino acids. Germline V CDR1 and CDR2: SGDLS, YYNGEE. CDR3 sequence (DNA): TGTGCCAGCAGCGTAGATAGGGGCGAATACTATGGCTACACCTTC. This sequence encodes CASSVDRGEYYGYTF.

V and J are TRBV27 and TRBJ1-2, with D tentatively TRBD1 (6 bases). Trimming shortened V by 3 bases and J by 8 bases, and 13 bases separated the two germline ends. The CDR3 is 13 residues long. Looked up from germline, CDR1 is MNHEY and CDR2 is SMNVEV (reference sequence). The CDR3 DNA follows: TGTGCCAGCAGTTTCGGGGGGCGCCGGGGCTACACCTTC. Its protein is CASSFGGRRGYTF.

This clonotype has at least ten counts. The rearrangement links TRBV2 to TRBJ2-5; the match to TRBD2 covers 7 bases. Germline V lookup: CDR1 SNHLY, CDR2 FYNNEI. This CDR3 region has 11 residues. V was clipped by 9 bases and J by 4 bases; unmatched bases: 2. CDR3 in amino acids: CASGGGETQYF. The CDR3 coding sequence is TGTGCCAGTGGGGGGGGAGAGACCCAGTACTTC.

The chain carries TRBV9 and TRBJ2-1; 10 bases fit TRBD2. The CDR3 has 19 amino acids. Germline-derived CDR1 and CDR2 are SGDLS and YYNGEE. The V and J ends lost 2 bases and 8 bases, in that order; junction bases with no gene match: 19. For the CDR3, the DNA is TGTGCCAGCAGCGTCAGGGGGGGGAGTTCTAGCGGGAGTTCCCATGAGCAGTTCTTC. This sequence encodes CASSVRGGSSSGSSHEQFF.

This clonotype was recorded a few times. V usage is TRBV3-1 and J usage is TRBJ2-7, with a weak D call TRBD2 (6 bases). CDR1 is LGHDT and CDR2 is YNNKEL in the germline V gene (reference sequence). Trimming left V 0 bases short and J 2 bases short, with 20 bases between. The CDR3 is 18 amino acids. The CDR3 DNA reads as TGTGCCAGCAGCCAAGATCTGGTCGGGACTCAAAACCCCTACGAGCAGTACTTC. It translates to CASSQDLVGTQNPYEQYF.